This T cell receptor (beta chain) derives from a study of CD8 T cells in ankylosing spondylitis. General study results and limits: Within matched ankylosing spondylitis synovial fluid, disease-linked clones were reportedly significantly enriched.

Using its own MiXCR run on the 5' RACE reads, TCRdb lists one record per CDR3 protein. The table shows fewer than 400,000 distinct CDR3 sequences, with about 15% occurring only once. There are 15 residues in the CDR3. The germline V and J ends were trimmed by 0 bases and 6 bases, with 13 bases remaining between them. The germline gives CDR1 MNHEY, CDR2 SVGAGI. Comment on this clonotype: The target antigen is unknown.

The sample taken for sequencing was blood, either unsorted or a sorted T cell fraction (not recorded which). The sequence was obtained from a male donor with ankylosing spondylitis or in good health (not recorded which). This chain uses TRBV6-5 with TRBJ2-3; TRBD2 might be the D (6 bases). The CDR3 protein is CASSYSTGGSDTQYF. The DNA of the CDR3 is TGTGCCAGCAGTTACTCGACTGGGGGGAGTGATACGCAGTATTTT.